A single sample is the source of the 3 T cell receptor beta chains below, sequenced in a study of PD-1 blockade in classical Hodgkin lymphoma. Clones were read by immunoSEQ multiplex PCR, and TCRdb kept only the in-frame ones, dropping some. The sample holds some 10,000 clones, roughly 83% seen once. Time point specified: cycle 4 day 1 (C4D1), after less than 7 weeks of nivolumab. Relapse after autologous stem cell transplantation occurred in every patient, and brentuximab vedotin exposure varied. By magnetic negative selection, CD4+ T cells were purified from thawed PBMCs. The starting material was CD4+ T cells from blood, obtained before the fourth cycle of nivolumab. The receptors derive from a human donor with classical Hodgkin lymphoma.

V usage is TRBV27 and J usage is TRBJ1-3; 7 bases fit TRBD1. V dropped 6 bases and J dropped 0; count of bases not matched to a gene: 11. The CDR3 is made up of 17 amino acids. CDR1 is MNHEY and CDR2 is SMNVEV in the germline V gene (reference sequence). The CDR3 spells CASSLWTGQHSGNTIYF. DNA for the CDR3: TGTGCCAGCAGCCTATGGACAGGCCAACACTCTGGAAACACCATATATTTT.

The gene calls are TRBV28 and TRBJ2-5, with TRBD2 as a possible D gene (7 bases). The DNA end is a closer match to TRBJ2-7, so the J assignment may be wrong. This CDR3 contains 17 residues. Per the germline V gene, CDR1 is MDHEN and CDR2 is SYDVKM. CDR3 sequence (DNA): TGTGCCAGCAGCCCGCCGGCGGGGGCCCAGAAATTCTACGAGCAGTACTTC. It specifies CASSPPAGAQKFYEQYF.

The chain couples TRBV2 to TRBJ1-5; no clear D gene. CDR1 SNHLY and CDR2 FYNNEI come from the germline V gene. V lost 4 bases, J lost 6 bases, and 10 bases lay in between. This CDR3 has 13 amino acids. In nucleotides, the CDR3 is TGTGCCAGCAGTGTAGGGAGAAGTCAGCCCCAGCATTTT. This encodes CASSVGRSQPQHF.